Listed here are 3 T cell receptor beta chains from one sample, sequenced in a study of cytomegalovirus exposure and HLA in healthy donors. PCR used 60 Vbeta primers and 13 Jbeta primers. This table comes from immunoSEQ multiplex PCR, and its TCRdb copy is limited to in-frame clones, with some not included. The profile covers around 89,000 clones, with 76% appearing a single time and approximately 3% taken by the ten largest. Specimen: PBMCs. The receptors derive from a man aged 35-49 years in good health and CMV-seronegative.

This clone has only a few counts. The chain couples TRBV19 to TRBJ2-1; 14 bases agree with TRBD2. Trimming cost V 5 bases and J 7 bases; bases outside gene matches: 7. The CDR3 extends over 16 amino acids. The germline V gene has CDR1 LNHDA and CDR2 SQIVND (reference sequence). CDR3 sequence reads: CASSSPGTSGGNEQFF. CDR3 DNA sequence: TGTGCCAGTAGTTCCCCAGGGACTAGCGGGGGAAATGAGCAGTTCTTC.

The V call is TRBV5-8, the J call TRBJ2-1; TRBD1 matches at 10 bases. V dropped 5 bases and J dropped 8; count of bases not matched to a gene: 7. This CDR3 has 14 amino acids. Germline assignment: CDR1 SGHTS and CDR2 YDEGEE. CDR3 bases: TGTGCCAGCAGGATTAGGGACAGGGGATATGAGCAGTTCTTC. Residues: CASRIRDRGYEQFF.

The rearrangement uses TRBV27 and TRBJ2-7; 9 bases line up with TRBD1. Germline lookup yields CDR1 MNHEY and CDR2 SMNVEV (reference sequence). After removal of 3 bases from V and 6 bases from J, the junction contained 18 bases not matched to a gene. The CDR3 extends over 18 amino acids. In nucleotides, the CDR3 is TGTGCCAGCAGTTTCCTCGATCCCACAGGGGGCGCAGAGCGCGAGCAGTACTTC. Its translation: CASSFLDPTGGAEREQYF.